This is a list of T cell receptor beta chains from one sample in a study of shared clonotypes between healthy human individuals. Generated by immunoSEQ multiplex PCR, the TCRdb table keeps only in-frame clones and is missing some. The table shows about half a million clones, with roughly 80% occurring only once. The sequenced material came from PBMCs. Receptors were obtained from a woman aged 40-49 years in good health. Some clones in this sample may be carry-over from other donors' samples. Each CDR3 is given with its conserved first and last residue. Each record gives: D gene, V gene, J gene, clone size, CDR3 DNA, CDR3 protein. D genes are given only for firm matches. Size is omitted from some rows. Given values are once, few, many or a class for expanded clones.

-,TRBV5-1,TRBJ1-1,-,TGCGCCAGCAGCAGCGCTCAGGGTTCTGAAGCTTTCTTT,CASSSAQGSEAFF
TRBD1,TRBV7-2,TRBJ2-3,-,TGTGCCAGCAGCACGGGACAGGGGGTCGGCACAGATACGCAGTATTTT,CASSTGQGVGTDTQYF
-,TRBV15,TRBJ2-2,-,TGTGCCACCAGCAGAGGGTTTTTAGGGAGCGCGAACACCGGGGAGCTGTTTTTT,CATSRGFLGSANTGELFF
-,TRBV14,TRBJ2-7,-,TGTGCCAGCAGCCAAGGGATGGAGGGATACGAGCAGTACTTC,CASSQGMEGYEQYF
TRBD2,TRBV5-1,TRBJ2-3,many,TGCGCCAGCAGCGCGGGTGGGACTAGCGGGAGCACAGATACGCAGTATTTT,CASSAGGTSGSTDTQYF
-,TRBV15,TRBJ2-5,-,TGTGCCACCAGCAGACCGGGACACCCCCAAGAGACCCAGTACTTC,CATSRPGHPQETQYF
TRBD1,TRBV10-3,TRBJ1-4,many,TGTGCCATCAGTGAGGGGACAGGGCGGGAAAAACTGTTTTTT,CAISEGTGREKLFF
TRBD1,TRBV19,TRBJ1-2,-,TGTGCCAGTAGTAAAATAACAGGGGGCGCAGCCGGCTACACCTTC,CASSKITGGAAGYTF
TRBD1,TRBV19,TRBJ2-7,once,TGTGCCAGTAGTATCACAGGGGATGCGTACGAGCAGTACTTC,CASSITGDAYEQYF
-,TRBV5-4,TRBJ2-1,once,TGTGCCAGCAGCGGGTGGACTCTAAATGAGCAGTTCTTC,CASSGWTLNEQFF
-,TRBV19,TRBJ2-5,-,TGTGCCAGTAGTATAGATATGGGGGAAGAGACCCAGTACTTC,CASSIDMGEETQYF
-,TRBV5-1,TRBJ1-5,-,TGCGCCAGCAGCTTGGATCCAGTACGGGATGGTCAGCCCCAGCATTTT,CASSLDPVRDGQPQHF
TRBD1,TRBV18,TRBJ1-5,-,TGTGCCAGCTCACAGGGACAGGGGGCGGGTCAGCCCCAGCATTTT,CASSQGQGAGQPQHF
-,TRBV7-2,TRBJ1-4,-,TGTGCCAGCAGCTTATGGAATGAAAAACTGTTTTTT,CASSLWNEKLFF
-,TRBV29-1,TRBJ2-4,-,TGCAGCGTGACACAGGGATCCAAAAACATTCAGTACTTC,CSVTQGSKNIQYF
TRBD2,TRBV30,TRBJ2-5,-,TGTGCCTGGAGTACCAGCGGGGTAGGAGAGACCCAGTACTTC,CAWSTSGVGETQYF
-,TRBV27,TRBJ1-2,-,TGTGCCAGCAGTTTCCGCCAGGGCCACTATGGCTACACCTTC,CASSFRQGHYGYTF
TRBD2,TRBV11-2,TRBJ2-3,-,TGTGCCAGCAGCACCCGAGCTGGTTTAGCGGGAGGGACAGATACGCAGTATTTT,CASSTRAGLAGGTDTQYF
-,TRBV28,TRBJ2-7,-,TGTGCCAGCCGCCGGGACCCGCGGTCGTTAGGGTACTTC,CASRRDPRSLGYF
TRBD1,TRBV11-2,TRBJ2-4,few,TGTGCCAGCAGCTCACAGGGGGGTTTCAACATTCAGTACTTC,CASSSQGGFNIQYF
TRBD1,TRBV28,TRBJ1-1,-,TGTGCCAGCAGTTCTCCGGGACAGGTGACCACTGAAGCTTTCTTT,CASSSPGQVTTEAFF
-,TRBV14,TRBJ2-5,-,TGTGCCAGCAGCCGAACAGGGTTCCAAGAGACCCAGTACTTC,CASSRTGFQETQYF
-,TRBV4-1,TRBJ1-2,-,TGCGCCAGCAGCCAAGATGTGGGGGATGGCTACACCTTC,CASSQDVGDGYTF
TRBD2,TRBV6-5,TRBJ2-7,-,TGTGCCAGCCGGACGGGACTAGCGTCCCTCGAGCAGTACTTC,CASRTGLASLEQYF
-,TRBV5-1,TRBJ1-2,-,TGCGCCAGCAGCTTGGAAGGCAGTGGAGGGGGCTACACCTTC,CASSLEGSGGGYTF
TRBD2,TRBV5-4,TRBJ2-7,-,TGTGCCAGCAGCTTGGGTCCTAGCGGGAGGGCCCCGACCTACGAGCAGTACTTC,CASSLGPSGRAPTYEQYF
-,TRBV2,TRBJ1-4,-,TGTGCCAGCAGTGGAGGCAGAACTAATGAAAAACTGTTTTTT,CASSGGRTNEKLFF
-,TRBV29-1,TRBJ2-5,-,TGCATCGTTGAACAGGGGAGGGAGACGCAGTACTTC,CIVEQGRETQYF
-,TRBV11-3,TRBJ1-5,-,TGTGCCAGCAGCTTAGGGGTCAGGGAAAATCAGCCCCAGCATTTT,CASSLGVRENQPQHF
-,TRBV5-1,TRBJ2-7,-,TGCGCCAGCAGCCAGAGAAACAGGGACGAGCAGTACTTC,CASSQRNRDEQYF
-,TRBV12-2,TRBJ2-1,once,TGTGCAAGTCGGAAAGGACAGGGGGCCGATGAGCAGTTCTTC,CASRKGQGADEQFF
-,TRBV9,TRBJ2-5,-,TGTGCCAGCAGCGTAGGACAGCTTCAAGAGACCCAGTACTTC,CASSVGQLQETQYF